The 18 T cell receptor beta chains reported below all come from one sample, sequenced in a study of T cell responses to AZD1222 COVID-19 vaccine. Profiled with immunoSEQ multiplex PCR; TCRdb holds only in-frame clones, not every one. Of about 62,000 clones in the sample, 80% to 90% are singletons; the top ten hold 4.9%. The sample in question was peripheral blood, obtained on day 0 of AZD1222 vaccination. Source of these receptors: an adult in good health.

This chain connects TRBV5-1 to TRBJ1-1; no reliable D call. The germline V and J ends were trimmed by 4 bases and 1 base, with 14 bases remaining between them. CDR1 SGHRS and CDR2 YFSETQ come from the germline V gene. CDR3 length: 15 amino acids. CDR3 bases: TGCGCCAGCAGCGTAAATCCGCTCGGGAACACTGAAGCTTTCTTT. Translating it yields CASSVNPLGNTEAFF.

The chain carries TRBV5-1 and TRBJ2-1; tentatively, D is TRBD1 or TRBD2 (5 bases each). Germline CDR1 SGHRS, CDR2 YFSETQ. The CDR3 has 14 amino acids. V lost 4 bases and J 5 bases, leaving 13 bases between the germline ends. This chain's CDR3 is CASSPLRGHNEQFF. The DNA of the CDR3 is TGCGCCAGCAGCCCTCTTCGGGGCCACAATGAGCAGTTCTTC.

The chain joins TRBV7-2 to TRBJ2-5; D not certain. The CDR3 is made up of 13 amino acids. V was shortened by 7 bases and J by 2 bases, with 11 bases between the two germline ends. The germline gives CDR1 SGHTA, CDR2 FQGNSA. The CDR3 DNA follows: TGTGCCAGCACCGCGATGGGGCAAGAGACCCAGTACTTC. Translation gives CASTAMGQETQYF.

CDR3 in amino acids: CASRPGTGDTGELFF. The CDR3 DNA reads TGCGCCAGCAGACCCGGGACAGGGGACACCGGGGAGCTGTTTTTT. This rearrangement joins TRBV10-2 to TRBJ2-2; TRBD1 matches 10 bases. CDR3 length: 15 amino acids. The V gene end was trimmed by 6 bases and the J gene end by 3 bases; junction bases not matched to a gene: 4. Germline CDR1 is WSHSY and CDR2 is SAAADI.

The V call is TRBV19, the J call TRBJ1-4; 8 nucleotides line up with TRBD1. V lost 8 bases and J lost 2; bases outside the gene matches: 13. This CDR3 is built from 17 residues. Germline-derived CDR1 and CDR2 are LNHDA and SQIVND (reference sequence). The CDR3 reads CASGGQGPRKTNEKLFF. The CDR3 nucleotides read TGTGCCAGTGGCGGACAGGGACCCCGAAAGACTAATGAAAAACTGTTTTTT.

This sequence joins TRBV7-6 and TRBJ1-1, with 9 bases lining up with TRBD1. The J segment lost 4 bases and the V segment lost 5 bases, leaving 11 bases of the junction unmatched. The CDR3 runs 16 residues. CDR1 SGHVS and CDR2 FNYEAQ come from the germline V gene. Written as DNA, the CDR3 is TGTGCCAGCAGCCTTACAGGGGGCATAAGTGGCACTGAAGCTTTCTTT. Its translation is CASSLTGGISGTEAFF.

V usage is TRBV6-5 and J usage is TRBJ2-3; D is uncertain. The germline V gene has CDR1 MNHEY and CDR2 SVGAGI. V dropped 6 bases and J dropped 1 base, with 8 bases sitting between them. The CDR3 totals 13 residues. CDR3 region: CASSLIRTDTQYF. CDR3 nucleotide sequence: TGTGCCAGCAGCCTCATCCGCACAGATACGCAGTATTTT.

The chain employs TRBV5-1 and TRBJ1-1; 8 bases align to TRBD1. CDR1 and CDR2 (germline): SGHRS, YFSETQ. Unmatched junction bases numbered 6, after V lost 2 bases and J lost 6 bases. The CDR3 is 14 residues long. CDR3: CASSLIRGLAEAFF. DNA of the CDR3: TGCGCCAGCAGCTTAATCAGGGGGCTCGCTGAAGCTTTCTTT.

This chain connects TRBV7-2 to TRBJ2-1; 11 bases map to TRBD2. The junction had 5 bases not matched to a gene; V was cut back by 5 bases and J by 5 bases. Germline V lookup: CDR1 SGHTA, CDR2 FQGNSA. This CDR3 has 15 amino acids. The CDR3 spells CASSLSGGAHNEQFF. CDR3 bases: TGTGCCAGCAGCCTTAGCGGGGGGGCTCACAATGAGCAGTTCTTC.

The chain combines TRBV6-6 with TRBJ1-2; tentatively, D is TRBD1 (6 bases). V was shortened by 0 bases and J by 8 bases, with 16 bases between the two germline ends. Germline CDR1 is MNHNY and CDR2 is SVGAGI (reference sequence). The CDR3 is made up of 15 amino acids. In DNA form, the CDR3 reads TGTGCCAGCAGTTACTCTACACCGGGGGCCGGAGGCTACACCTTC. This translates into CASSYSTPGAGGYTF.

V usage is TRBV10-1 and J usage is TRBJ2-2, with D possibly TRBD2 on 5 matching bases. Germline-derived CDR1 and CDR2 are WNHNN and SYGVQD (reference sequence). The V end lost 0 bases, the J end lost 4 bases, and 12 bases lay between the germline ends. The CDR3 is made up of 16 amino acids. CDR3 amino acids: CASSESNGIGTGELFF. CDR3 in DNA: TGCGCCAGCAGTGAGTCGAACGGGATAGGCACCGGGGAGCTGTTTTTT.

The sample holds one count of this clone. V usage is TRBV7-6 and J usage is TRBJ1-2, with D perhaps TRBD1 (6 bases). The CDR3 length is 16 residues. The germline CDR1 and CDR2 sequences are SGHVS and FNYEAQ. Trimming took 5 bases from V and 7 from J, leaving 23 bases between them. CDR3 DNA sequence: TGTGCCAGCAGCCGGACAGCGGGGTTAGTTAACGGTGGCTACACCTTC. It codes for CASSRTAGLVNGGYTF.

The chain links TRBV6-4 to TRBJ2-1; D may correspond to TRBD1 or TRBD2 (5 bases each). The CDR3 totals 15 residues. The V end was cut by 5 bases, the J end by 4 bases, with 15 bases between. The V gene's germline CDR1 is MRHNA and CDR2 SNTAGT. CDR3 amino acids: CASSHGTQPYNEQFF. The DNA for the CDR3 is TGTGCCAGCAGTCATGGGACCCAACCTTACAATGAGCAGTTCTTC.

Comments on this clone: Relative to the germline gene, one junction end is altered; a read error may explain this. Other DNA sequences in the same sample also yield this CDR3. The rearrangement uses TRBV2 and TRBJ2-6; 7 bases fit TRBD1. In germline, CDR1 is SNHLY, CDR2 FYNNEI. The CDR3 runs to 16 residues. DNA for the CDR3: TGTGCCAGCAGTGGACAGGGACGGTCTGGGGCCAACGTCTTGACTTTC. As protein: CASSGQGRSGANVLTF. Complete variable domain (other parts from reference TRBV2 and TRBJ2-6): EPEVTQTPSHQVTQMGQEVILRCVPISNHLYFYWYRQILGQKVEFLVSFYNNEISEKSEIFDDQFSVERPDGSNFTLKIRSTKLEDSAMYFCASSGQGRSGANVLTFGAGSRLTVL.

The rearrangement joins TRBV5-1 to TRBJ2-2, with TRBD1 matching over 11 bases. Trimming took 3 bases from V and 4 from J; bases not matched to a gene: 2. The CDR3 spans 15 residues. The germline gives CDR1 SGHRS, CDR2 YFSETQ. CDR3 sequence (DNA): TGCGCCAGCAGCTGGGACAGGGGGAGCACCGGGGAGCTGTTTTTT. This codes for CASSWDRGSTGELFF.

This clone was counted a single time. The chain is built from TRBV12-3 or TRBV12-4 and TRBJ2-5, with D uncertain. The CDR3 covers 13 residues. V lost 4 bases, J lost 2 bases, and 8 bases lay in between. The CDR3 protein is CASSSAGQETQYF. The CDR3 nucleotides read TGTGCCAGCAGTTCGGCAGGTCAAGAGACCCAGTACTTC.

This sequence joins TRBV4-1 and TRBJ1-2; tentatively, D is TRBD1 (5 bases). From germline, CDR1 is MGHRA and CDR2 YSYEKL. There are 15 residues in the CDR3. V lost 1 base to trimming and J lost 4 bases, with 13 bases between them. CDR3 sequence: CASSQGDPGSYGYTF. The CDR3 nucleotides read TGCGCCAGCAGCCAAGGAGATCCAGGGAGCTATGGCTACACCTTC.

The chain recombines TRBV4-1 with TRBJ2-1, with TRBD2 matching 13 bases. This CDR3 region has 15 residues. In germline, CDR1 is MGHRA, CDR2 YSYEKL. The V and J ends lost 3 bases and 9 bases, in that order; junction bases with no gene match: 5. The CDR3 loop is CASSQDTSGGVEQFF. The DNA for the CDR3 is TGCGCCAGCAGCCAGGATACTAGCGGGGGGGTTGAGCAGTTCTTC.